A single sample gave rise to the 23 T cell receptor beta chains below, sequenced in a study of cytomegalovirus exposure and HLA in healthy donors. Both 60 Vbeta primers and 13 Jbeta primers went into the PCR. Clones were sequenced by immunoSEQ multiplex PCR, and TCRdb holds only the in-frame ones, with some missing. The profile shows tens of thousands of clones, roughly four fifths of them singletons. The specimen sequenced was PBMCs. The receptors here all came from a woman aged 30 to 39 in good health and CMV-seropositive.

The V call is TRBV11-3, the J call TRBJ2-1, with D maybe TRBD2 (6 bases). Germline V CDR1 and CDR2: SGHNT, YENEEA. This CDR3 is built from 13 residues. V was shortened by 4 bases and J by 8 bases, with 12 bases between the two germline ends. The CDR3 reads CASSSSGLHEQFF. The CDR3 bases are TGTGCCAGCAGCTCCTCCGGACTACATGAGCAGTTCTTC.

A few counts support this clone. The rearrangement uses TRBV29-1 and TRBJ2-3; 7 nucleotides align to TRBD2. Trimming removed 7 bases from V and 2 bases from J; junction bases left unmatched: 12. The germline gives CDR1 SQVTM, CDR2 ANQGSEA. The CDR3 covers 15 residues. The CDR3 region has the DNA TGCAGCGCACTGTGGGGGGGGGTAGCCACAGATACGCAGTATTTT. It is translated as CSALWGGVATDTQYF.

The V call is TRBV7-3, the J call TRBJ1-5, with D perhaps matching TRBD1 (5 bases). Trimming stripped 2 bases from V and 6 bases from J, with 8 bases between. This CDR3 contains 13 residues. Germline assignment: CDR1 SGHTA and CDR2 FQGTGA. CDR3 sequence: CASSLQGGQPQHF. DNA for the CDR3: TGTGCCAGCAGCTTACAGGGCGGTCAGCCCCAGCATTTT.

The CDR3 protein is CASSLGLAGAAYNEQFF. Written as DNA, the CDR3 is TGTGCCAGCAGCTTGGGACTAGCGGGCGCAGCCTACAATGAGCAGTTCTTC. The genes are TRBV7-9 and TRBJ2-1, with 12 bases fitting TRBD2. Germline-derived CDR1 and CDR2 are SEHNR and FQNEAQ (reference sequence). V lost 3 bases, J lost 2 bases, and 5 bases stayed unmatched. This CDR3 is built from 17 residues.

The CDR3 sequence: CASSSTSGSLNEQFF. The CDR3 coding sequence is TGTGCCAGCAGCTCGACTAGCGGGAGTTTAAATGAGCAGTTCTTC. The chain combines TRBV2 with TRBJ2-1, with 12 nucleotides matching TRBD2. CDR1 is SNHLY and CDR2 is FYNNEI in the germline V gene. The CDR3 covers 15 residues. J gave up 7 bases and V 6 bases, and 7 bases lay outside the gene matches.

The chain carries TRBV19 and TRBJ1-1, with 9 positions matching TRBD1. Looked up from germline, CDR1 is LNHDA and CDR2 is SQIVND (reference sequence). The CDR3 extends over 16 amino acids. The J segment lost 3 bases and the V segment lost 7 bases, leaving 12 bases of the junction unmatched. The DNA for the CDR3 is TGTGCCAGTAAAACAGGGGGCTCGGGGTTTGACACTGAAGCTTTCTTT. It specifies CASKTGGSGFDTEAFF.

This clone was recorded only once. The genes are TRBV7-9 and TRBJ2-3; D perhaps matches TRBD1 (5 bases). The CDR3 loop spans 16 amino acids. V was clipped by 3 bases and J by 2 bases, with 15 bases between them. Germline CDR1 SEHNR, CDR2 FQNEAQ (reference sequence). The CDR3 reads CASSFGTGAVTDTQYF. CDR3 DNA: TGTGCCAGCAGCTTCGGTACAGGAGCCGTCACAGATACGCAGTATTTT.

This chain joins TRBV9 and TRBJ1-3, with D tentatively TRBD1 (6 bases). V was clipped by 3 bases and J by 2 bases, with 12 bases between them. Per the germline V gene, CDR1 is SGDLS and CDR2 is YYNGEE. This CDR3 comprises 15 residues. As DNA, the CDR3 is TGTGCCAGCAGCGACAGACAGGTCCCTGGAAACACCATATATTTT. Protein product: CASSDRQVPGNTIYF.

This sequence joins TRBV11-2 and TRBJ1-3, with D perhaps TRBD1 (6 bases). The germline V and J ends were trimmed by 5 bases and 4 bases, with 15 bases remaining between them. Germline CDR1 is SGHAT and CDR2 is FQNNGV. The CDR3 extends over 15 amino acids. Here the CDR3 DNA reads TGTGCCAGCAGCGGTATCAGGGGATTCGGAAACACCATATATTTT. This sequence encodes CASSGIRGFGNTIYF.

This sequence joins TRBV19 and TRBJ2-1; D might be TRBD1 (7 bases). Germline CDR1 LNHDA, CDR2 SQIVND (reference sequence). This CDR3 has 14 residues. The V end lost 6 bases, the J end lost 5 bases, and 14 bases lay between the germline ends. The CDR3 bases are TGTGCCAGTAGGGAGGGACAGAGACACAATGAGCAGTTCTTC. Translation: CASREGQRHNEQFF.

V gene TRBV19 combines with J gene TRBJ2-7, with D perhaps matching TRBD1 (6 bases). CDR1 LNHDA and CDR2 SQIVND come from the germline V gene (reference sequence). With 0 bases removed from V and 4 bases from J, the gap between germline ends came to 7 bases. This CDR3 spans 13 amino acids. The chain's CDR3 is CASSIDRGYEQYF. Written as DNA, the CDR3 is TGTGCCAGTAGTATAGATAGGGGGTACGAGCAGTACTTC.

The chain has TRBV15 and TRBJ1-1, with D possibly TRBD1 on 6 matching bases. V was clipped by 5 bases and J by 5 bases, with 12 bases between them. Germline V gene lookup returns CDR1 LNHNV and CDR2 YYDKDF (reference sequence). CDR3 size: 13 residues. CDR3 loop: CATSRDRYTEAFF. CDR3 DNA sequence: TGTGCCACCAGCCGCGACAGGTATACTGAAGCTTTCTTT.

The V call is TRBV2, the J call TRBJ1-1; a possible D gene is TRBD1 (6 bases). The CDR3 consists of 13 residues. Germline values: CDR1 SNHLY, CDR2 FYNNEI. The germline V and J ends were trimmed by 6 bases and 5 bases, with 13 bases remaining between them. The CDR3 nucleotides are TGTGCCAGCAGGGACCCCAGGGGAACTGAAGCTTTCTTT. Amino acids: CASRDPRGTEAFF.

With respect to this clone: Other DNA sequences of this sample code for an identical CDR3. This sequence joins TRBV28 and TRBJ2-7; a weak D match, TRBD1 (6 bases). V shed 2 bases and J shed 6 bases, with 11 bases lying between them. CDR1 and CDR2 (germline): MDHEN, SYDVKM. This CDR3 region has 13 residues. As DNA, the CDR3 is TGTGCCAGCAGTTTAGCCAGGGGCGGCGAGCAGTACTTC. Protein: CASSLARGGEQYF. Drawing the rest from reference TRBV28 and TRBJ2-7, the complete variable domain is DVKVTQSSRYLVKRTGEKVFLECVQDMDHENMFWYRQDPGLGLRLIYFSYDVKMKEKGDIPEGYSVSREKKERFSLILESASTNQTSMYLCASSLARGGEQYFGPGTRLTVT.

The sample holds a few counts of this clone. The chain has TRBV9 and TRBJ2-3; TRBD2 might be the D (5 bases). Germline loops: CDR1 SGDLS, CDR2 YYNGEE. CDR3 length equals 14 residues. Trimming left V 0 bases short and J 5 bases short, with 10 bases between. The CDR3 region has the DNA TGTGCCAGCAGCGTAGAGGTAGGGAGAGATACGCAGTATTTT. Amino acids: CASSVEVGRDTQYF.

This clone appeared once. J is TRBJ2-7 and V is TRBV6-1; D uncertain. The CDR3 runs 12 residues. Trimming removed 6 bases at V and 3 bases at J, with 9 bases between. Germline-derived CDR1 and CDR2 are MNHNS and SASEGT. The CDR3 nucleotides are TGTGCCAGCAGGGCTTCCCTCTACGAGCAGTACTTC. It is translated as CASRASLYEQYF.

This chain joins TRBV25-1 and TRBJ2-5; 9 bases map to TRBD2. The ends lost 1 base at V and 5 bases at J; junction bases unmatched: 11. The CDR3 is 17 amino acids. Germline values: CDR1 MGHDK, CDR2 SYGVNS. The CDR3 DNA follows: TGTGCCAGCAGTGAATCTTGGCGGGAGGGCCACATTGAGACCCAGTACTTC. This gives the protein CASSESWREGHIETQYF.

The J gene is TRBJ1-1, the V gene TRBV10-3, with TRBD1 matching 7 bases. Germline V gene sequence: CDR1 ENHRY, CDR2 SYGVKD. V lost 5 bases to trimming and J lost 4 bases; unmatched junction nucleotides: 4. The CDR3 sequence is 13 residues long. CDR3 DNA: TGTGCCATCAGTTGGGACAGCAGCACTGAAGCTTTCTTT. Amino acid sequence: CAISWDSSTEAFF.

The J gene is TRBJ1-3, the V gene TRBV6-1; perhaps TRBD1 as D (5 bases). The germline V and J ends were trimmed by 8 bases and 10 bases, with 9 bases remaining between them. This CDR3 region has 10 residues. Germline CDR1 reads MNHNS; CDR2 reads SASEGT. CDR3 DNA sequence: TGTGCCAGCCAGCAGGGAACCATATATTTT. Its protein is CASQQGTIYF.

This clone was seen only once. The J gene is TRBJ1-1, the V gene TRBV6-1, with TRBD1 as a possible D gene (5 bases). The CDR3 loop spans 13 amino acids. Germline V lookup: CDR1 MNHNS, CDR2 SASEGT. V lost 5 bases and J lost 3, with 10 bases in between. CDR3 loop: CASSRRGDTEAFF. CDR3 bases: TGTGCCAGCAGTCGGAGGGGCGACACTGAAGCTTTCTTT.

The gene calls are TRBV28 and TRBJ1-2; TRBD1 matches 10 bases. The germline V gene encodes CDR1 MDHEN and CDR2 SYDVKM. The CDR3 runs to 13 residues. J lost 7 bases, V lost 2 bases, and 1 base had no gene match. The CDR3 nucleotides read TGTGCCAGCAGTTTACGGACAGGGGGTGGCTACACCTTC. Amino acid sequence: CASSLRTGGGYTF.

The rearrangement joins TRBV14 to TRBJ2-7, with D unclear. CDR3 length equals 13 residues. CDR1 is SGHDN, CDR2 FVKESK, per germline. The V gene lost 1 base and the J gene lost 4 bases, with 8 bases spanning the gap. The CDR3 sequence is CASSQVYGYEQYF. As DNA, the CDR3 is TGTGCCAGCAGCCAAGTCTACGGGTACGAGCAGTACTTC.

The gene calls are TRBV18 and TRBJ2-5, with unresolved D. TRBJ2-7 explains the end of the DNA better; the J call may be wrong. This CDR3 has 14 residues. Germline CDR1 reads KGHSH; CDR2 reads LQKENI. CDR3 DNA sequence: TGTGCCAGCTCACCAGGTCCGGTATCCTACGAGCAGTACTTC. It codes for CASSPGPVSYEQYF.